This is a list of T cell receptor beta chains from one sample in a study of cytomegalovirus exposure and HLA in healthy donors. Some clones are missing from TCRdb's copy, which holds only in-frame ones; the method was immunoSEQ multiplex PCR. The sample lists approximately 130,000 clones, under 85% seen once, with roughly 3.1% in the top ten. The sample comprised PBMCs. The receptors were sampled from a man aged 30-40 years in good health and CMV-seronegative. CDR3s include the opening cysteine and the closing phenylalanine or tryptophan. A D gene is named only where the DNA matches it firmly. For some rows the clone size is stated as once, few or many, or as a class when expanded; others skip it.

D gene	V gene	clone size	J gene	CDR3 protein	CDR3 DNA
-	TRBV5-1	-	TRBJ2-7	CASSLQLTGSYEQYF	TGCGCCAGCAGCCTTCAGCTTACGGGATCCTACGAGCAGTACTTC
TRBD2	TRBV5-6	-	TRBJ2-7	CASSLALAGLFEQYF	TGTGCCAGCAGCTTGGCTCTAGCGGGGTTATTTGAGCAGTACTTC
-	TRBV18	-	TRBJ2-7	CASSPTLRPPYEQYF	TGTGCCAGCTCACCTACCCTGAGGCCTCCCTACGAGCAGTACTTC
-	TRBV10-3	-	TRBJ2-3	CATTRGTLTDTQYF	TGTGCCACCACCCGGGGGACCCTCACAGATACGCAGTATTTT
-	TRBV19	-	TRBJ1-5	CASKEGWGFSNQPQHF	TGTGCCAGTAAAGAGGGATGGGGTTTTAGCAATCAGCCCCAGCATTTT
-	TRBV6-5	-	TRBJ1-2	CASKRADYGYTF	TGTGCCAGCAAGAGGGCGGACTATGGCTACACCTTC
-	TRBV11-2	-	TRBJ2-1	CASSGGAGEYNEQFF	TGTGCCAGCAGTGGTGGGGCAGGGGAGTACAATGAGCAGTTCTTC
TRBD1	TRBV19	once	TRBJ1-1	CASSAQGQPNTEAFF	TGTGCCAGTAGTGCCCAGGGACAGCCCAACACTGAAGCTTTCTTT
TRBD2	TRBV5-1	-	TRBJ2-5	CASSLGRLAGRETQYF	TGCGCCAGCAGCTTAGGACGGCTAGCGGGACGGGAGACCCAGTACTTC
-	TRBV6-1	few	TRBJ1-2	CASSGGLSNYGYTF	TGTGCCAGCAGTGGAGGCTTGAGCAACTATGGCTACACCTTC
-	TRBV14	-	TRBJ2-6	CASSQGVGRGSGANVLTF	TGTGCCAGCAGCCAAGGAGTTGGTCGGGGGTCTGGGGCCAACGTCCTGACTTTC
-	TRBV4-2	-	TRBJ1-5	CASSQERGSNQPQHF	TGTGCCAGCAGCCAAGAGAGGGGGAGCAATCAGCCCCAGCATTTT
-	TRBV7-9	-	TRBJ2-7	CASSPNLAAGATYEQYF	TGTGCCAGCAGCCCTAACCTCGCGGCAGGGGCGACCTACGAGCAGTACTTC
-	TRBV28	once	TRBJ2-5	CASSSKDSSEETQYF	TGTGCCAGCAGTTCCAAGGACAGTTCCGAAGAGACCCAGTACTTC
-	TRBV29-1	-	TRBJ1-1	CSARQVLNTEAFF	TGCAGCGCCCGACAGGTCCTGAACACTGAAGCTTTCTTT
-	TRBV4-2	few	TRBJ2-3	CASSQDEAADTQYF	TGTGCCAGCAGCCAAGATGAGGCCGCAGATACGCAGTATTTT
-	TRBV28	-	TRBJ1-5	CASNVGAIQPQHF	TGTGCCAGCAACGTAGGGGCGATTCAGCCCCAGCATTTT
-	TRBV10-3	-	TRBJ2-3	CAISTPTDTQYF	TGTGCCATCAGTACTCCCACAGATACGCAGTATTTT
TRBD2	TRBV29-1	-	TRBJ2-7	CSAEGLAGDYEQYF	TGCAGCGCGGAAGGGCTAGCGGGAGACTACGAGCAGTACTTC
-	TRBV28	-	TRBJ2-3	CASSGEGADTQYF	TGTGCCAGCTCTGGGGAGGGGGCAGATACGCAGTATTTT
-	TRBV2	few	TRBJ2-1	CASTLSPEQFF	TGTGCCAGCACCTTGTCCCCCGAGCAGTTCTTC
TRBD1	TRBV28	-	TRBJ2-1	CASSPMNRDRGFF	TGTGCCAGCAGTCCAATGAACCGGGACAGGGGATTCTTC
-	TRBV5-4	-	TRBJ2-3	CASSLDQSHRDTQYF	TGTGCCAGCAGCTTGGACCAGAGCCACAGGGATACGCAGTATTTT
TRBD1	TRBV14	-	TRBJ1-1	CASSPGTGNTEAFF	TGTGCCAGCAGTCCGGGGACAGGGAACACTGAAGCTTTCTTT
TRBD1	TRBV7-9	-	TRBJ2-7	CASSRIPGTGDGEQYF	TGTGCCAGCAGCCGCATCCCGGGGACAGGGGATGGCGAGCAGTACTTC
-	TRBV7-6	-	TRBJ2-3	CASSPAGVRANTDTQYF	TGTGCCAGCAGCCCCGCCGGGGTGCGGGCGAACACAGATACGCAGTATTTT
-	TRBV13	few	TRBJ2-6	CASSLFGSRSGANVLTF	TGTGCCAGCAGCTTATTTGGGTCCAGGTCTGGGGCCAACGTCCTGACTTTC
TRBD1	TRBV5-1	-	TRBJ1-4	CASSLRDRDEKLFF	TGCGCCAGCAGCTTGAGGGACAGGGATGAAAAACTGTTTTTT
-	TRBV28	-	TRBJ1-1	CASVGRTEAFF	TGTGCCAGCGTGGGGAGGACTGAAGCTTTCTTT
TRBD1	TRBV5-1	few	TRBJ2-1	CASSLKPPGQGYNEQFF	TGCGCCAGCAGCTTGAAGCCACCGGGACAGGGGTACAATGAGCAGTTCTTC
TRBD2	TRBV27	-	TRBJ2-1	CASSLISSGGSSNEQFF	TGTGCCAGCAGTTTAATCTCTAGCGGGGGGTCCTCTAATGAGCAGTTCTTC
-	TRBV7-2	-	TRBJ2-5	CASSRRLGAPETQYF	TGTGCCAGCAGCCGTAGACTAGGGGCCCCGGAGACCCAGTACTTC
-	TRBV27	-	TRBJ2-7	CASSLSSGFREQYF	TGTGCCAGCAGTTTATCGTCAGGGTTTAGAGAGCAGTACTTC
TRBD1	TRBV10-3	-	TRBJ1-5	CAINTDRSQPQHF	TGTGCCATCAATACGGACAGGAGTCAGCCCCAGCATTTT
-	TRBV7-6	few	TRBJ2-1	CASSSRLDNEQFF	TGTGCCAGCAGCTCCAGACTGGACAATGAGCAGTTCTTC
-	TRBV6-5	-	TRBJ1-5	CASSLGLDQPQHF	TGTGCCAGCAGCCTAGGCCTGGATCAGCCCCAGCATTTT
TRBD1	TRBV28	-	TRBJ1-1	CASTAPGQKTLNTEAFF	TGTGCCAGCACCGCCCCGGGACAGAAGACTTTGAACACTGAAGCTTTCTTT
TRBD1	TRBV18	few	TRBJ1-1	CASSQIEQGGTEAFF	TGTGCCAGCTCCCAGATCGAACAGGGGGGAACTGAAGCTTTCTTT
TRBD2	TRBV4-2	-	TRBJ2-1	CASSPPGTSGRWANEQFF	TGTGCCAGCAGCCCCCCCGGGACTAGCGGGAGGTGGGCCAATGAGCAGTTCTTC
TRBD1	TRBV11-3	few	TRBJ1-2	CASSPGQEYGYTF	TGTGCCAGCAGCCCGGGACAGGAGTATGGCTACACCTTC
-	TRBV7-9	-	TRBJ1-5	CASSPGGGLSNQPQHF	TGTGCCAGCAGTCCGGGCGGGGGGCTTAGCAATCAGCCCCAGCATTTT
TRBD1	TRBV28	-	TRBJ2-7	CASSSPGQGYEQYF	TGTGCCAGCAGTTCCCCGGGACAGGGCTACGAGCAGTACTTC
-	TRBV28	few	TRBJ2-7	CASSPRQHEQYF	TGTGCCAGCAGTCCTAGGCAGCACGAGCAGTACTTC
TRBD2	TRBV18	-	TRBJ2-7	CASSPMTSVSYEQYF	TGTGCCAGCTCACCAATGACTAGCGTATCTTACGAGCAGTACTTC
TRBD1	TRBV7-6	few	TRBJ2-1	CASSLEGAEGEQFF	TGTGCCAGCAGCTTAGAGGGGGCTGAGGGTGAGCAGTTCTTC
TRBD2	TRBV5-4	few	TRBJ2-1	CASSFGLAGGPHEQFF	TGTGCCAGCAGCTTCGGACTAGCGGGAGGGCCACATGAGCAGTTCTTC
-	TRBV28	-	TRBJ2-3	CASSYDSPQGDTQYF	TGTGCCAGCAGTTATGACTCTCCCCAGGGGGATACGCAGTATTTT
-	TRBV4-2	-	TRBJ1-2	CASSQVPGGYTF	TGTGCCAGCAGCCAAGTCCCAGGTGGCTACACCTTC
TRBD1	TRBV7-9	-	TRBJ1-1	CASSIGGAGLLLTEAFF	TGTGCCAGCAGCATAGGGGGCGCGGGACTTCTACTCACTGAAGCTTTCTTT
-	TRBV28	-	TRBJ1-1	CASTLARGNTEAFF	TGTGCCAGCACACTCGCCCGGGGGAACACTGAAGCTTTCTTT
-	TRBV18	-	TRBJ1-5	CASSQVTDNQPQHF	TGTGCCAGCTCACAGGTGACAGACAATCAGCCCCAGCATTTT
TRBD1	TRBV6-4	once	TRBJ2-1	CASPYPDGTGGCNEQFF	TGTGCCAGCCCATACCCTGACGGGACAGGGGGCTGCAATGAGCAGTTCTTC
-	TRBV11-3	-	TRBJ2-1	CASSLDLQREQFF	TGTGCCAGCAGCTTAGATCTACAGAGGGAACAGTTCTTC
-	TRBV23-1	-	TRBJ1-1	CASSQLGRPGQGSGWVMNTEAFF	TGCGCCAGCAGTCAACTCGGGCGCCCCGGTCAGGGGTCGGGGTGGGTCATGAACACTGAAGCTTTCTTT
-	TRBV18	-	TRBJ1-1	CASSSTLNTEAFF	TGTGCCAGCTCAAGTACACTGAACACTGAAGCTTTCTTT
-	TRBV27	-	TRBJ1-1	CASSLSPRNTEAFF	TGTGCCAGCAGTTTATCGCCCAGGAACACTGAAGCTTTCTTT
-	TRBV18	-	TRBJ2-1	CASSQGLNNEQFF	TGTGCCAGCTCCCAGGGCCTGAACAATGAGCAGTTCTTC
-	TRBV10-1	-	TRBJ2-7	CASSEASLFSYEQYF	TGCGCCAGCAGTGAGGCTAGTCTATTCTCCTACGAGCAGTACTTC
TRBD1	TRBV7-8	-	TRBJ1-1	CASSLDGTGENTEAFF	TGTGCCAGCAGCTTAGACGGGACAGGTGAGAACACTGAAGCTTTCTTT